Listed below are T cell receptor beta chains from one sample, sequenced in a study of T cells in Graves' hyperthyroidism and ophthalmopathy. TCRdb independently ran MiXCR on the multiplex PCR reads; one entry per CDR3 protein. Of 200,000 to 250,000 distinct CDR3 sequences in the sample, roughly a sixth were seen once. Sequencing was done on a sample of blood. The receptors shown here come from a man aged 50-60 years with Graves' hyperthyroidism. Both conserved end residues are part of each CDR3. Fields, in order: J gene, V gene, CDR3 protein.

j_gene: TRBJ2-6
v_gene: TRBV5-1
CDR3aa: CASSSSLGANVLTF

j_gene: TRBJ2-1
v_gene: TRBV7-9
CDR3aa: CASSPYSGRYNEQFF

j_gene: TRBJ2-5
v_gene: TRBV28
CDR3aa: CASSSLAGEGETQYF

j_gene: TRBJ2-3
v_gene: TRBV5-1
CDR3aa: CASSSGGSPQDTQYF

j_gene: TRBJ2-1
v_gene: TRBV11-3
CDR3aa: CASSPPSTSGFYNEQFF

j_gene: TRBJ1-6
v_gene: TRBV30
CDR3aa: CAWRQGNNSPLHF

j_gene: TRBJ2-1
v_gene: TRBV7-3
CDR3aa: CASSATANEQFF

j_gene: TRBJ1-1
v_gene: TRBV27
CDR3aa: CASSGQGFTEAFF

j_gene: TRBJ2-3
v_gene: TRBV11-2
CDR3aa: CASSLGGRSTDTQYF

j_gene: TRBJ2-2
v_gene: TRBV5-1
CDR3aa: CASTPGIAGAGELFF

j_gene: TRBJ1-4
v_gene: TRBV28
CDR3aa: CASSSKTGALATNEKLFF